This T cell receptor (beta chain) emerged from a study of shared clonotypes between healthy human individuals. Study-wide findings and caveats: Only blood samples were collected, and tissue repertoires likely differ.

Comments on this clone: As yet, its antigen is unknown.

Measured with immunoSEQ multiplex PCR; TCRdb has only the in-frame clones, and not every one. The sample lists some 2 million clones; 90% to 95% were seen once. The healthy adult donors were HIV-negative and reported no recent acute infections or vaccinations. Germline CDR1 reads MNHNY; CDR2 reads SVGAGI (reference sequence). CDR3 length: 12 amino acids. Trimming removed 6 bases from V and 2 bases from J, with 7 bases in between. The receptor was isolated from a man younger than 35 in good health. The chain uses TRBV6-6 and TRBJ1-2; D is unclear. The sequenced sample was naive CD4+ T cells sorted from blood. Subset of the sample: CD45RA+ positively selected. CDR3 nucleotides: TGTGCCAGCAGAAAGACCAACTATGGCTACACCTTC. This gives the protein CASRKTNYGYTF.